Listed here are 3 T cell receptor beta chains from one sample, sequenced in a study of immune evolution from preneoplasia to lung adenocarcinoma. TCRdb's copy holds only in-frame clones and misses some; the assay was immunoSEQ multiplex PCR. Of some 6,100 clones in the sample, around 80% were seen once. The sample was FFPE lung adenocarcinoma in situ tissue. The origin of the receptors is a donor older than 65 with lung adenocarcinoma.

V gene TRBV5-6 combines with J gene TRBJ2-4; weak D call: TRBD1 (5 bases). V lost 2 bases and J lost 8, with 8 bases in between. This CDR3 is built from 12 residues. Per the germline V gene, CDR1 is SGHDT and CDR2 is YYEEEE. The chain's CDR3 is CASSLVGDIQYF. The CDR3, as DNA: TGTGCCAGCAGCTTAGTAGGGGACATTCAGTACTTC.

This sequence joins TRBV30 and TRBJ1-1; weak D call: TRBD1 (6 bases). This CDR3 has 13 residues. Germline V CDR1 and CDR2: GTSNPN, SVGIG (reference sequence). Trimming removed 0 bases at V and 9 bases at J, with 14 bases between. The CDR3 DNA sequence: TGTGCCTGGAGTGTACAGGGATCTTTCCAAGCTTTCTTT. Encoded protein: CAWSVQGSFQAFF.

A few counts support this clone. The chain recombines TRBV15 with TRBJ2-2; 7 bases map to TRBD1. V trimming: 4 bases; J trimming: 7 bases; junction bases outside the gene matches: 6. Germline CDR1 reads LNHNV; CDR2 reads YYDKDF (reference sequence). The CDR3 covers 14 residues. The CDR3 loop is CATSIDRAIGELFF. CDR3 DNA sequence: TGTGCCACCAGCATTGACAGGGCGATCGGGGAGCTGTTTTTT.